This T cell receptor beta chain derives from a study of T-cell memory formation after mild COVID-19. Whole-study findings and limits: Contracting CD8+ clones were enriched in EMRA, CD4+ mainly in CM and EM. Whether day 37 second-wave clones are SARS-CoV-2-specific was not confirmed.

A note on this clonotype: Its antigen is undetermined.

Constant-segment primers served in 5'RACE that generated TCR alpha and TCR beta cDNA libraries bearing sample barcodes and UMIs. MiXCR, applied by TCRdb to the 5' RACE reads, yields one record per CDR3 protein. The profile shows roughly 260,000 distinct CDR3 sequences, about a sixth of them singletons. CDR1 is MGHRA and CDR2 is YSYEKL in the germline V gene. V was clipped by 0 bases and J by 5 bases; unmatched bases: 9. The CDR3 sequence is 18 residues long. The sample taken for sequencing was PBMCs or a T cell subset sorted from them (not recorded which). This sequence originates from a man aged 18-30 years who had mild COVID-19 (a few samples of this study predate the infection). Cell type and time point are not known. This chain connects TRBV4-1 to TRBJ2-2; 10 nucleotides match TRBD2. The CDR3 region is CASSQERLAGARTGELFF. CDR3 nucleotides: TGCGCCAGCAGCCAAGAGAGGCTAGCGGGGGCGAGAACCGGGGAGCTGTTTTTT.